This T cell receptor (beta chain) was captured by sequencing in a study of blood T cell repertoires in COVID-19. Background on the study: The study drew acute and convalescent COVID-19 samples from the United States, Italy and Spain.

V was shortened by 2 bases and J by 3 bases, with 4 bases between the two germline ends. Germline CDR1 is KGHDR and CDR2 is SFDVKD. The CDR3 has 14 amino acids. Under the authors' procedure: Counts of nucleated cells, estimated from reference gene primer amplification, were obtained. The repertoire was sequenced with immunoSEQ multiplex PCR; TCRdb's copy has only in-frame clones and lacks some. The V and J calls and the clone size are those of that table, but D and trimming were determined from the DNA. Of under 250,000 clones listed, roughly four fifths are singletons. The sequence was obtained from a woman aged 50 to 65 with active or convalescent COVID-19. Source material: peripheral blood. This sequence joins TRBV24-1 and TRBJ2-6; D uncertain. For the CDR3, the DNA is TGTGCCACCAGTGATTATAATGGGGCCAACGTCCTGACTTTC. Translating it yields CATSDYNGANVLTF.